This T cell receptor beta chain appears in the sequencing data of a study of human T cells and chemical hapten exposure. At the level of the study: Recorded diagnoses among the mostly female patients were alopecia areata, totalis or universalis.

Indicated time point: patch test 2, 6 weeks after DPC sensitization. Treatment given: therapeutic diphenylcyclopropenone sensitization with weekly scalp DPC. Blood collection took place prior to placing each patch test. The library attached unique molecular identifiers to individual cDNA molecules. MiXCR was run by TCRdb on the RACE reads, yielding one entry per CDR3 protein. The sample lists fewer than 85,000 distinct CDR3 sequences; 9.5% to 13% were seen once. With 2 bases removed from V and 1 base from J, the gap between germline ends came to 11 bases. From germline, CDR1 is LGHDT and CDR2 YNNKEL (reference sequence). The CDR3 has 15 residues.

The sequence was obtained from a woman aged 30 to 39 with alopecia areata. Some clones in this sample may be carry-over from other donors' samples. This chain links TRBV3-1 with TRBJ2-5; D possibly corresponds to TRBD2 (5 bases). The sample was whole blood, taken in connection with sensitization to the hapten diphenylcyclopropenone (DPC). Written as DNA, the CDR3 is TGTGCCAGCAGCCAACCTTCAGAGGGCCAAGAGACCCAGTACTTC. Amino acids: CASSQPSEGQETQYF.